This T cell receptor beta chain stems from a study of blood T cell repertoires in COVID-19. Overall study context: Whether acute or convalescent, the COVID-19 samples came from the United States, Italy and Spain.

Germline CDR1 is MGHDK and CDR2 is SYGVNS. This CDR3 has 12 residues. The ends lost 7 bases at V and 8 bases at J; junction bases unmatched: 6. Clones were sequenced by immunoSEQ multiplex PCR, and TCRdb holds only the in-frame ones, with some missing. The repertoire has fewer than 40,000 clones, roughly 78% of them found once; the top ten carry 23%. This receptor was taken from a man in his 70s with acute or convalescent COVID-19. Sequencing was done on a sample of peripheral blood. The gene calls are TRBV25-1 and TRBJ2-7, with 9 positions matching TRBD2. This chain's CDR3 is CASKTSGSKQYF. The CDR3 nucleotides are TGTGCCAGCAAGACTAGCGGTAGTAAGCAGTACTTC.